This TCR beta chain was captured in a study of T-cell memory formation after mild COVID-19. TCRdb itself ran the 5' RACE reads through MiXCR, one entry per CDR3 protein. The sample records 300,000 to 400,000 distinct CDR3 sequences, around 27% being singletons. Trimming removed 6 bases from V and 6 bases from J, with 6 bases in between. Germline assignment: CDR1 MNHEY and CDR2 SMNVEV (reference sequence). The CDR3 length is 11 residues. Sequenced material: PBMCs or a T cell subset sorted from them (not recorded which). This TCR was recovered from an adult woman who had mild COVID-19 (a few samples of this study predate the infection). Cell type and time point are not known. V usage is TRBV27 and J usage is TRBJ2-1; no clear D gene. CDR3 DNA: TGTGCCAGCAGCCAGTTCAATGAGCAGTTCTTC. It translates to CASSQFNEQFF.